The 7 T cell receptor beta chains reported below all come from one sample, sequenced in a study of T cell changes during pregnancy in multiple sclerosis. Sequencing used immunoSEQ multiplex PCR; TCRdb keeps in-frame clones, though not all of them. The table records about 56,000 clones, 92% of them present only once. The sequencing here drew on CD4+ T cells from peripheral blood mononuclear cells, taken in the second trimester of pregnancy. The source of these receptors is a female donor with multiple sclerosis, enrolled in a pregnancy study.

The rearrangement uses TRBV30 and TRBJ1-5, with TRBD1 matching over 8 bases. V gave up 1 base and J gave up 3 bases; unmatched junction bases: 11. This CDR3 has 17 amino acids. Germline V lookup: CDR1 GTSNPN, CDR2 SVGIG (reference sequence). In DNA form, the CDR3 reads TGTGCCTGGAGTGACAAAACAACAGGGGGAAACAATCAGCCCCAGCATTTT. Its protein is CAWSDKTTGGNNQPQHF.

This clone turned up a few times. V is TRBV19 and J is TRBJ1-1, with a weak D call TRBD1 (5 bases). Trimming shortened V by 3 bases and J by 2 bases, and 13 bases separated the two germline ends. This CDR3 spans 15 amino acids. The germline V gene has CDR1 LNHDA and CDR2 SQIVND (reference sequence). Here the CDR3 DNA reads TGTGCCAGTAGTATTAGACCTCAGGGCAACACTGAAGCTTTCTTT. Translating it yields CASSIRPQGNTEAFF. Using reference TRBV19 and TRBJ1-1 for the parts outside the CDR3, the full variable domain is DGGITQSPKYLFRKEGQNVTLSCEQNLNHDAMYWYRQDPGQGLRLIYYSQIVNDFQKGDIAEGYSVSREKKESFPLTVTSAQKNPTAFYLCASSIRPQGNTEAFFGQGTRLTVV.

Note on this clone: Distinct nucleotide sequences in the sample also encode this CDR3. The chain couples TRBV4-1 to TRBJ1-5; maybe TRBD1 (5 bases). The CDR3 length is 16 residues. Germline V CDR1 and CDR2: MGHRA, YSYEKL. V gave up 2 bases and J gave up 5 bases, with 16 bases separating them. DNA of the CDR3: TGCGCCAGCAGCCAAACGGACACGGGTATCCATCAGCCCCAGCATTTT. Its translation is CASSQTDTGIHQPQHF.

V and J are TRBV14 and TRBJ1-1, with TRBD1 matching 11 bases. Germline values: CDR1 SGHDN, CDR2 FVKESK. CDR3 length equals 16 residues. After removal of 4 bases from V and 7 bases from J, the junction contained 11 bases not matched to a gene. The CDR3 region has the DNA TGTGCCAGCAGCCCCCCGCCGGTGGGACAGGGGGGTGAAGCTTTCTTT. Translation: CASSPPPVGQGGEAFF. The whole variable domain, filled in from reference TRBV14 and TRBJ1-1, reads EAGVTQFPSHSVIEKGQTVTLRCDPISGHDNLYWYRRVMGKEIKFLLHFVKESKQDESGMPNNRFLAERTGGTYSTLKVQPAELEDSGVYFCASSPPPVGQGGEAFFGQGTRLTVV.

V is TRBV7-9 and J is TRBJ2-3, with a weak D call TRBD2 (5 bases). Germline V CDR1 and CDR2: SEHNR, FQNEAQ (reference sequence). The CDR3 covers 15 residues. Trimming took off 5 bases at V and 3 bases at J, with 15 bases between the two ends. CDR3 sequence reads: CASSEGLGNTDTQYF. As DNA, the CDR3 is TGTGCCAGCAGCGAGGGCCTAGGTAATACAGATACGCAGTATTTT. The whole variable domain, remainder taken from reference TRBV7-9 and TRBJ2-3, is DTGVSQNPRHKITKRGQNVTFRCDPISEHNRLYWYRQTLGQGPEFLTYFQNEAQLEKSRLLSDRFSAERPKGSFSTLEIQRTEQGDSAMYLCASSEGLGNTDTQYFGPGTRLTVL.

In DNA form, the CDR3 reads TGTGCCAGCAGCCAAGGTGGTACGGGAGATTACAATGAGCAGTTCTTC. As protein: CASSQGGTGDYNEQFF. The chain combines TRBV4-2 with TRBJ2-1; perhaps TRBD2 as D (6 bases). This CDR3 is 16 amino acids long. V shed 1 base and J shed 4 bases, with 14 bases lying between them. CDR1 and CDR2 (germline): LGHNA, YNFKEQ.

The CDR3 DNA reads as TGCAGCGTTAGAGGGCGGGGGGCGGCCTACGAGCAGTACTTC. Protein sequence: CSVRGRGAAYEQYF. This chain uses TRBV29-1 with TRBJ2-7; 8 bases are shared with TRBD2. Trimming took 5 bases from V and 2 from J; bases not matched to a gene: 8. The CDR3 has 14 residues. The V gene's germline CDR1 is SQVTM and CDR2 ANQGSEA.